This TCR beta chain was observed in a study of blood T cell repertoires in COVID-19 (dated by TCRdb to 2018 to 2021). In the study overall: Samples from collaborators originated in the United States, Italy and Spain and spanned both the acute and convalescent phases of COVID-19. The material from the prospective study consisted of cDNA or gDNA derived from T cells, B-cell-depleted T cells, or PBMCs. Subjects who had been exposed to COVID-19, were actively infected with it, or had recovered from it provided the deeply sampled blood TCRbeta repertoires that made up the dataset. A freely available public database, intended as a resource for researchers studying the immune response to SARS-CoV-2, is where the repertoires were released. Samples came from the ongoing ImmuneRACE study (first 160 participants) plus 1,254 subjects from 6 global collaborators. The sample metadata nearly always contained a de-identified subject ID, COVID-19 status, age in years and sex. HLA class I and class II types, where available, came from metadata supplied by the sample provider rather than from assay-based typing.

On this clone: The clone's antigen remains unknown. Within one base of it there is no much larger clone, and no base qualities were kept.

TCRbeta CDR3 regions were amplified from genomic DNA using the immunoSEQ Assay, a bias-controlled multiplex PCR. Per the original workflow: Nucleated cell counts per sample were estimated from amplification of reference gene primers within the assay. Sequence reads were collapsed and filtered to measure the absolute abundance of every unique TCRbeta CDR3 rearrangement. For each sample, productive Simpson clonality was calculated as the square root of Simpson's diversity index over productive rearrangements. In TCRdb, the immuneACCESS table is reduced to in-frame sequences with V and J assigned. These tables do not hold every clone; where another copy was compared, an unresolved V gene accounts for under half, and the others remain unexplained. V, J and clone size reflect that table, while D and trimming were determined from the DNA. Recorded for this sample are 300,000 to 350,000 clones; roughly 90% of them occurred a single time. Jointly, the top ten make up 8.5% to 10% of the sample.

In the prospective study, participants were 18 to 89 years old, resided in about two dozen geographic areas of the United States, and were enrolled through a virtual design. To assign participants to cohorts, the prospective study relied on clinical history that participants themselves reported in a screening survey and a study questionnaire. ImmuneRACE Cohort 3 recovered participants were defined by two consecutive negative NP/OP PCR tests, healthcare professional clearance, or symptom resolution. In the prospective study, mobile phlebotomists collected whole blood, serum and a nasopharyngeal or oropharyngeal swab from each participant. Participants in the prospective study had the option to provide additional blood draws and questionnaires over a 2-month period. Before DNA extraction, prospective study blood samples were shipped either frozen or at room temperature. Overall study results and their limits: The amount of clinical and demographic metadata varied by source and participant and was provided uncurated.

The sequence came from a woman aged 18-30 years who had recovered from COVID-19. Sequences were obtained from PBMCs or T cells enriched from blood (not recorded which).

The DNA sequence reads TGTGCCAGCAGAGTGGGGGCGGCAACTAATGAAAAACTGTTTTTT. This encodes CASRVGAATNEKLFF. The chain is made from TRBV28 and TRBJ1-4, and TRBD1 may be the D gene, going by 6 matching bases. V was cut back by 6 bases and J by 0 bases, leaving a gap of 11 bases between them. Counted from cysteine to phenylalanine, this CDR3 has 15 amino acids. The DNA shown is the 45-base CDR3, in frame from base 1. CDR1 MDHEN and CDR2 SYDVKM were looked up in the germline V gene. Reference TRBV28 and TRBJ1-4 genes cover what lies past the CDR3, so the full variable domain is DVKVTQSSRYLVKRTGEKVFLECVQDMDHENMFWYRQDPGLGLRLIYFSYDVKMKEKGDIPEGYSVSREKKERFSLILESASTNQTSMYLCASRVGAATNEKLFFGSGTQLSVL.